The T cell receptor (beta chain) described here comes from a study of identifying expanded T cells in peripheral blood. Whole-study results and caveats: Variance in clone template counts between approximately 2-week samples significantly increased with total template count across all healthy donors. Over about two and four weeks, about 15 and 18 clones changed, versus approximately 1.1 between replicates.

During the collection period, no donor immune events like infections were recorded. The length of the CDR3 is 14 residues. Profiling relied on immunoSEQ multiplex PCR, and the TCRdb table lists in-frame clones only, not all of them. The sample contains approximately 100,000 clones, 80% to 90% of which appear only once. Note on this clone: Its antigen is undetermined.

The chain combines TRBV12-2 with TRBJ2-7; TRBD1 reflects the table's D call only, with no check against the DNA. TRBV12-2 is described as a pseudogene. Sequenced sample: blood. This TCR derives from a person aged 18 to 75 in good health. The DNA of the CDR3 is TGTGCAAGTCGCTTGTACAGGGGGAGGTACGAGCAGTACTTC. Amino acid sequence: CASRLYRGRYEQYF.